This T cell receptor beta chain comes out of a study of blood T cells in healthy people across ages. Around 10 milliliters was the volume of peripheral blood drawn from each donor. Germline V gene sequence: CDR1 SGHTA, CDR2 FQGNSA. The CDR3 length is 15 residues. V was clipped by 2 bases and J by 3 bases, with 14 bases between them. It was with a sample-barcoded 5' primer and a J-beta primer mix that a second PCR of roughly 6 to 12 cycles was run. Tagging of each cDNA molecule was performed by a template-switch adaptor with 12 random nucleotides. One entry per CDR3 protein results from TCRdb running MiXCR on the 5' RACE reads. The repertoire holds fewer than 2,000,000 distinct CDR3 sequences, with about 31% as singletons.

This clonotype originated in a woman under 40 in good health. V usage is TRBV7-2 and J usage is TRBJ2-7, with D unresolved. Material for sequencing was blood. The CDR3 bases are TGTGCCAGCAGCTTACTAGGGCACTCCATCTACGAGCAGTACTTC. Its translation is CASSLLGHSIYEQYF.